The 32 T cell receptor beta chains listed next were all sequenced from one sample in a study of blood T cell repertoires in COVID-19. Repertoires were generated with immunoSEQ multiplex PCR, while TCRdb's copy carries only in-frame clones and drops some. The data show a few hundred thousand clones, 92% seen once. The specimen was PBMCs or T cells enriched from blood (not recorded which). These receptors all come from a woman in her thirties who had recovered from COVID-19.

This clone is a singleton in its sample. The genes are TRBV4-3 and TRBJ1-2; TRBD1 aligns across 7 bases. Germline values: CDR1 LGHNA, CDR2 YSLEER. The V gene end was trimmed by 3 bases and the J gene end by 4 bases; junction bases not matched to a gene: 8. This CDR3 has 15 amino acids. The CDR3 sequence is CASSQSRDSGYGYTF. CDR3 DNA: TGCGCCAGCAGCCAGTCCCGGGACAGTGGCTATGGCTACACCTTC.

The CDR3 coding sequence is TGCGCCAGCAGCCAAGGGGCTCAGGTTAACTATGGCTACACCTTC. This encodes CASSQGAQVNYGYTF. The rearrangement joins TRBV4-3 to TRBJ1-2, with no clear D. Per germline, CDR1 LGHNA and CDR2 YSLEER. The CDR3 length is 15 residues. V dropped 1 base and J dropped 1 base, with 10 bases sitting between them.

This clone was observed once. The chain links TRBV28 to TRBJ1-1; 9 positions agree with TRBD1. The CDR3 covers 15 residues. CDR1 and CDR2 from the germline V gene are MDHEN and SYDVKM. V lost 5 bases and J lost 4; bases outside the gene matches: 8. CDR3 in DNA: TGTGCCAGCAGTCGCCTTCCGACAGGGGGCACTGAAGCTTTCTTT. Translation gives CASSRLPTGGTEAFF. The whole variable domain, remainder taken from reference TRBV28 and TRBJ1-1, is DVKVTQSSRYLVKRTGEKVFLECVQDMDHENMFWYRQDPGLGLRLIYFSYDVKMKEKGDIPEGYSVSREKKERFSLILESASTNQTSMYLCASSRLPTGGTEAFFGQGTRLTVV.

The V and J genes are TRBV7-2 and TRBJ1-6, with 9 bases matching TRBD1. After removal of 5 bases from V and 10 bases from J, the junction contained 12 bases not matched to a gene. In germline, CDR1 is SGHTA, CDR2 FQGNSA. This CDR3 region has 16 residues. CDR3 bases: TGTGCCAGCAGCGATCGGGGACAGGGCCTAAACTCACCCCTCCACTTT. Its protein product is CASSDRGQGLNSPLHF. The entire variable domain, with the rest obtained from reference TRBV7-2 and TRBJ1-6, is as follows: GAGVSQSPSNKVTEKGKDVELRCDPISGHTALYWYRQSLGQGLEFLIYFQGNSAPDKSGLPSDRFSAERTGGSVSTLTIQRTQQEDSAVYLCASSDRGQGLNSPLHFGNGTRLTVT.

The V gene is TRBV16, the J gene TRBJ2-7; TRBD1 matches 7 bases. Trimming removed 3 bases from V and 2 bases from J; junction bases left unmatched: 4. Germline V gene sequence: CDR1 KGHSY, CDR2 FQNENV. The CDR3 is 14 residues long. In DNA, the CDR3 is TGTGCCAGCAGCCAGTTCAGGGGGACCTACGAGCAGTACTTC. Its protein product is CASSQFRGTYEQYF.

CDR3 amino acids: CASSVAQYPSGRDEQFF. Written as DNA, the CDR3 is TGTGCCAGCAGCGTAGCCCAATACCCTAGCGGGAGAGATGAGCAGTTCTTC. The chain recombines TRBV9 with TRBJ2-1; 10 nucleotides align to TRBD2. With 0 bases clipped from V and 8 bases from J, the junction kept 11 bases outside the gene matches. Germline assignment: CDR1 SGDLS and CDR2 YYNGEE. This CDR3 spans 17 amino acids.

The chain's CDR3 is CSVVVWAGARETQYF. CDR3 nucleotide sequence: TGCAGCGTTGTGGTCTGGGCGGGAGCGAGGGAGACCCAGTACTTC. V and J are TRBV29-1 and TRBJ2-5; 7 bases match TRBD2. Germline V CDR1 and CDR2: SQVTM, ANQGSEA. The trim removed 4 bases at V and 5 bases at J, leaving 13 bases unmatched. The CDR3 consists of 15 residues. Complete variable domain (other parts from reference TRBV29-1 and TRBJ2-5): SAVISQKPSRDICQRGTSLTIQCQVDSQVTMMFWYRQQPGQSLTLIATANQGSEATYESGFVIDKFPISRPNLTFSTLTVSNMSPEDSSIYLCSVVVWAGARETQYFGPGTRLLVL.

The chain employs TRBV5-1 and TRBJ2-3; no clear D gene. Germline V gene sequence: CDR1 SGHRS, CDR2 YFSETQ. V lost 0 bases and J 2 bases, leaving 7 bases between the germline ends. This CDR3 spans 14 amino acids. The CDR3 loop is CASSLAADTDTQYF. Here the CDR3 DNA reads TGCGCCAGCAGCTTGGCCGCAGACACAGATACGCAGTATTTT.

The chain uses TRBV12-5 and TRBJ2-3; D not resolved. The V end lost 7 bases, the J end lost 7 bases, and 9 bases lay between the germline ends. Germline V gene data show CDR1 as LGHNT and CDR2 as FRNRAP. This CDR3 comprises 11 residues. The CDR3 nucleotides read TGTGCTAGTGCTAACGATTATACGCAGTATTTT. Protein: CASANDYTQYF.

The chain is built from TRBV24-1 and TRBJ2-1; a possible D gene is TRBD2 (5 bases). V lost 3 bases, J lost 12 bases, and 11 bases lay in between. The length of the CDR3 is 12 residues. Germline V gene data show CDR1 as KGHDR and CDR2 as SFDVKD. The CDR3 DNA reads TGTGCCACCAGTGATGTGGTAGAGGGGCAGTTCTTC. Translating gives CATSDVVEGQFF.

The chain carries TRBV11-2 and TRBJ2-1, with 9 bases matching TRBD2. The CDR3 is 17 residues long. Unmatched junction bases numbered 8, after V lost 5 bases and J lost 0 bases. CDR1 and CDR2 from the germline V gene are SGHAT and FQNNGV. This chain's CDR3 is CASSTQSGGSSYNEQFF. DNA for the CDR3: TGTGCCAGCAGCACCCAAAGCGGGGGGAGCTCCTACAATGAGCAGTTCTTC.

The chain links TRBV4-2 to TRBJ2-2; D is unresolved. This CDR3 region has 15 residues. Germline-derived CDR1 and CDR2 are LGHNA and YNFKEQ. V lost 3 bases to trimming and J lost 0 bases, with 8 bases between them. For the CDR3, the DNA is TGTGCCAGCAGCCAGATACTCCCGAACACCGGGGAGCTGTTTTTT. Encoded protein: CASSQILPNTGELFF.

The V and J genes are TRBV4-3 and TRBJ2-7, with TRBD2 matching 9 bases. This CDR3 is 16 amino acids long. V trimming: 1 base; J trimming: 2 bases; junction bases outside the gene matches: 6. The V gene's germline CDR1 is LGHNA and CDR2 YSLEER. The DNA for the CDR3 is TGCGCCAGCAGCCAAGGTCCTAGCGGGACCACCTACGAGCAGTACTTC. Amino acids: CASSQGPSGTTYEQYF.

The J gene is TRBJ1-5, the V gene TRBV23-1; the match to TRBD1 covers 7 bases. TRBV23-1 is reported as an ORF; its role is uncertain. The CDR3 totals 13 residues. The junction had 8 bases not matched to a gene; V was cut back by 6 bases and J by 9 bases. The CDR3 bases are TGCGCCAGCAGAAGGACAGGCCCGGGGCCCCAGCATTTT. It specifies CASRRTGPGPQHF.

The chain uses TRBV20-1 and TRBJ1-1, with TRBD1 identical over 8 bases. V was pared by 4 bases and J by 8 bases, with 3 bases of the junction left unmatched. The CDR3 is made up of 11 amino acids. The V gene's germline CDR1 is DFQATT and CDR2 SNEGSKA (reference sequence). The chain's CDR3 is CSATRTGEAFF. Here the CDR3 DNA reads TGCAGTGCTACCCGGACAGGGGAAGCTTTCTTT.

This clone has a handful of counts. Written as DNA, the CDR3 is TGTGCCAGCAGCCAACTCACGGGACTCGATCAATATGGCTACACCTTC. This gives the protein CASSQLTGLDQYGYTF. The chain combines TRBV7-9 with TRBJ1-2; tentative D call: TRBD1 (5 bases). V shed 5 bases and J shed 5 bases, with 21 bases lying between them. The CDR3 covers 16 residues. Germline V CDR1 and CDR2: SEHNR, FQNEAQ (reference sequence).

The CDR3 nucleotides read TGTGCCAGCAGCCAAGGACCCGTGCTAGAGTTTCTTCCAACCGGGGAGCTGTTTTTT. Residues: CASSQGPVLEFLPTGELFF. The chain recombines TRBV3-1 (or the pseudogene TRBV3-2) with TRBJ2-2; D uncertain. The CDR3 spans 19 residues. Germline V gene lookup returns CDR1 LGHDT and CDR2 YNNKEL (reference sequence). V lost 1 base and J 5 bases, leaving 23 bases between the germline ends.

The chain joins TRBV4-3 to TRBJ1-1; possibly TRBD1 for D (6 bases). V was clipped by 1 base and J by 0 bases, with 12 bases between them. Germline V gene lookup returns CDR1 LGHNA and CDR2 YSLEER. CDR3 size: 16 residues. The CDR3 region is CASSQVLQGMNTEAFF. The CDR3 DNA sequence: TGCGCCAGCAGCCAAGTTTTGCAGGGGATGAACACTGAAGCTTTCTTT.

This chain links TRBV4-3 with TRBJ2-2, with D possibly being TRBD2 (5 bases). This CDR3 is 15 amino acids long. Trimming took off 1 base at V and 1 base at J, with 7 bases between the two ends. Per germline, CDR1 LGHNA and CDR2 YSLEER. CDR3 nucleotides: TGCGCCAGCAGCCAAGTTGAGGGGAACACCGGGGAGCTGTTTTTT. This codes for CASSQVEGNTGELFF.

The chain is built from TRBV9 and TRBJ2-1; D is possibly TRBD1 (6 bases). The CDR3 spans 14 residues. V lost 2 bases and J 5 bases, leaving 11 bases between the germline ends. The germline gives CDR1 SGDLS, CDR2 YYNGEE. In DNA, the CDR3 is TGTGCCAGCAGCGTCGGACAGACTAACAATGAGCAGTTCTTC. This sequence encodes CASSVGQTNNEQFF.

This clone was observed a single time. This chain joins TRBV28 and TRBJ1-4, with 10 positions matching TRBD1. The trim removed 4 bases at V and 7 bases at J, leaving 3 bases unmatched. CDR1 and CDR2 (germline): MDHEN, SYDVKM. The CDR3 is 14 residues long. CDR3 amino acids: CASSSGTGAEKLFF. The CDR3 DNA reads TGTGCCAGCAGTTCCGGGACAGGGGCTGAAAAACTGTTTTTT.

V gene TRBV19 combines with J gene TRBJ2-2; TRBD2 is a possible D gene (5 bases). Germline V gene data show CDR1 as LNHDA and CDR2 as SQIVND (reference sequence). The germline V and J ends were trimmed by 4 bases and 4 bases, with 10 bases remaining between them. The CDR3 sequence is 14 residues long. CDR3 loop: CASSKEESTGELFF. The CDR3 nucleotides are TGTGCCAGTAGTAAGGAGGAGTCCACCGGGGAGCTGTTTTTT.

The chain uses TRBV9 and TRBJ2-2; 10 positions match TRBD2. The CDR3 is 18 amino acids. Germline CDR1 reads SGDLS; CDR2 reads YYNGEE. V was clipped by 4 bases and J by 5 bases; unmatched bases: 14. CDR3 in DNA: TGTGCCAGCAGCACCCAGCCGGGAACTAGCGGGGTAACCGGGGAGCTGTTTTTT. Translation: CASSTQPGTSGVTGELFF.

This chain connects TRBV19 to TRBJ2-2; unclear D gene. Per germline, CDR1 LNHDA and CDR2 SQIVND (reference sequence). V lost 1 base and J lost 6, with 6 bases in between. The CDR3 is 13 residues long. The CDR3 loop is CASSIVGPGELFF. The CDR3 DNA reads TGTGCCAGTAGTATAGTGGGCCCCGGGGAGCTGTTTTTT. The full variable domain, rest sourced from reference TRBV19 and TRBJ2-2, is DGGITQSPKYLFRKEGQNVTLSCEQNLNHDAMYWYRQDPGQGLRLIYYSQIVNDFQKGDIAEGYSVSREKKESFPLTVTSAQKNPTAFYLCASSIVGPGELFFGEGSRLTVL.

The chain joins TRBV18 to TRBJ1-1; D is possibly TRBD1 (5 bases). This CDR3 contains 14 residues. The germline gives CDR1 KGHSH, CDR2 LQKENI. The germline V and J ends were trimmed by 3 bases and 1 base, with 9 bases remaining between them. The CDR3 region has the DNA TGTGCCAGCTCACCGGGACTGACGAACACTGAAGCTTTCTTT. It encodes CASSPGLTNTEAFF.

The CDR3 coding sequence is TGTGCCAGCAGTGCTAGCGGGAGAAGCGGTGAGCAGTTCTTC. This sequence encodes CASSASGRSGEQFF. The V call is TRBV27, the J call TRBJ2-1; 10 nucleotides line up with TRBD2. This CDR3 contains 14 residues. Germline assignment: CDR1 MNHEY and CDR2 SMNVEV (reference sequence). With V trimmed by 5 bases and J by 9 bases, 7 bases remained unmatched.

CDR3 protein: CASRTGSIGYTF. CDR3 sequence (DNA): TGTGCCAGCAGAACAGGATCTATTGGCTACACCTTC. The rearrangement joins TRBV28 to TRBJ1-2; TRBD1 might be the D (5 bases). Germline CDR1 and CDR2: MDHEN and SYDVKM. The germline V and J ends were trimmed by 6 bases and 7 bases, with 12 bases remaining between them. The CDR3 length is 12 residues.

This clone was counted only a few times. The rearrangement links TRBV7-2 to TRBJ2-7, with 9 bases matching TRBD1. CDR3 size: 15 residues. The trim removed 5 bases at V and 4 bases at J, leaving 9 bases unmatched. Germline CDR1 is SGHTA and CDR2 is FQGNSA. In DNA form, the CDR3 reads TGTGCCAGCAGCGCGGACAGGGGTCAGGGATACGAGCAGTACTTC. This translates into CASSADRGQGYEQYF.

The chain carries TRBV18 and TRBJ2-3; 8 bases align to TRBD2. With 0 bases clipped from V and 5 bases from J, the junction kept 4 bases outside the gene matches. The germline V gene has CDR1 KGHSH and CDR2 LQKENI. The CDR3 totals 15 residues. The chain's CDR3 is CASSPPRLAGDTQYF. Here the CDR3 DNA reads TGTGCCAGCTCACCACCGAGGCTAGCGGGAGATACGCAGTATTTT.

This chain joins TRBV6-4 and TRBJ1-1; D not resolved. The CDR3 is 12 amino acids. V lost 8 bases and J 1 base, leaving 8 bases between the germline ends. In germline, CDR1 is MRHNA, CDR2 SNTAGT. Written as DNA, the CDR3 is TGTGCCAGCCGGCGGCGGAACACTGAAGCTTTCTTT. Translated, it gives CASRRRNTEAFF.

The V gene is TRBV6-5, the J gene TRBJ1-1, with D uncertain. Germline loops: CDR1 MNHEY, CDR2 SVGAGI. Trimming pared 6 bases from V and 0 bases from J, leaving 8 bases between. CDR3 length: 13 amino acids. CDR3 coding DNA: TGTGCCAGCAGCGTCACAGTGAACACTGAAGCTTTCTTT. This gives the protein CASSVTVNTEAFF.

The gene calls are TRBV11-2 and TRBJ2-7; TRBD1 aligns across 11 bases. The germline V gene encodes CDR1 SGHAT and CDR2 FQNNGV. The CDR3 is 15 amino acids. J lost 6 bases, V lost 2 bases, and 6 bases had no gene match. CDR3 protein: CASSLFSGQGAEQYF. The CDR3 nucleotides are TGTGCCAGCAGCTTATTTAGCGGACAGGGGGCCGAGCAGTACTTC.